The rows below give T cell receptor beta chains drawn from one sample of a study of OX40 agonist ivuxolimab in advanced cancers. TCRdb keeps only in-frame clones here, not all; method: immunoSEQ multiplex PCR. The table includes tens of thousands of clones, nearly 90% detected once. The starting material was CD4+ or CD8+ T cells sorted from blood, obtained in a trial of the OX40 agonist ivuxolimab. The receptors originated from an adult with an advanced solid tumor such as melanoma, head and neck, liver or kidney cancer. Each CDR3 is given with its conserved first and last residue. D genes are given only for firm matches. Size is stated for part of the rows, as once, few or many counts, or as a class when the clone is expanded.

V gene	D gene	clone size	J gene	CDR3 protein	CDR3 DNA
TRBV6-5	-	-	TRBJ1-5	CASSLPDPVQPQHF	TGTGCCAGCAGCCTACCCGACCCAGTTCAGCCCCAGCATTTT
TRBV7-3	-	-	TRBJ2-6	CASSLRAPGSGANVLTF	TGTGCCAGCAGCTTAAGGGCGCCCGGTTCTGGGGCCAACGTCCTGACTTTC
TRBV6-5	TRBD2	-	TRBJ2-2	CASSYNRGGGGELFF	TGTGCCAGCAGTTACAATCGGGGGGGCGGCGGGGAGCTGTTTTTT
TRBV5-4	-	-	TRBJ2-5	CASSPGPLSQETQYF	TGTGCCAGCAGCCCGGGACCGCTCTCCCAAGAGACCCAGTACTTC
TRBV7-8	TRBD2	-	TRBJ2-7	CASSPAGGTSKEEQYF	TGTGCCAGCAGCCCCGCGGGCGGGACTAGTAAAGAAGAGCAGTACTTC
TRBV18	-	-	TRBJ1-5	CASSLTGRNQPQHF	TGTGCCAGCTCACTTACCGGGAGAAATCAGCCCCAGCATTTT
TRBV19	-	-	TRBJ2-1	CASSADSYNEQFF	TGTGCCAGTAGTGCCGACAGTTACAATGAGCAGTTCTTC
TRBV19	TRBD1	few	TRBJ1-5	CASSDSRGQGLYSNQPQHF	TGTGCCAGTAGTGACAGTAGGGGACAGGGCCTATATAGCAATCAGCCCCAGCATTTT
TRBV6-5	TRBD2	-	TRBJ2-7	CASRSAGSSYEQYF	TGTGCCAGCAGGTCAGCGGGGAGCTCCTACGAGCAGTACTTC
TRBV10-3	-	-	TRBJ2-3	CAISDGSGDTQYF	TGTGCCATCAGTGACGGCTCGGGGGATACGCAGTATTTT
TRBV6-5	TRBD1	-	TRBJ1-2	CASSPGTGLYGYTF	TGTGCCAGCAGTCCCGGGACAGGGCTCTATGGCTACACCTTC
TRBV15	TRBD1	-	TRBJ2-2	CATKANRGQGNTGELFF	TGTGCCACAAAAGCCAATCGGGGACAGGGGAACACCGGGGAGCTGTTTTTT
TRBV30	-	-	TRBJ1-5	CAWTQGFGNQPQHF	TGTGCCTGGACCCAGGGGTTTGGCAATCAGCCCCAGCATTTT
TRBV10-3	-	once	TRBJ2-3	CAISPDRRGSTDTQYF	TGTGCCATCAGCCCTGACCGCCGGGGCAGCACAGATACGCAGTATTTT
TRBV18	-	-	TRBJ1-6	CASSPPGGGNNSPLHF	TGTGCCAGCTCACCCCCCGGGGGGGGAAATAATTCACCCCTCCACTTT
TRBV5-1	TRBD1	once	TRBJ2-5	CASSLGQGPVSWETQYF	TGCGCCAGCAGCTTGGGACAGGGTCCGGTAAGCTGGGAGACCCAGTACTTC
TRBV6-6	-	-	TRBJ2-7	CASSPLAGTYEQYF	TGTGCCAGCAGCCCGCTCGCAGGGACCTACGAGCAGTACTTC
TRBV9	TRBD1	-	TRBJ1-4	CASSGKGQLNEKLFF	TGTGCCAGCAGCGGAAAGGGACAGCTTAATGAAAAACTGTTTTTT